The 26 T cell receptor beta chains reported below all come from one sample, sequenced in a study of breast tumors, draining lymph nodes, adjacent tissues. TCRdb reprocessed the multiplex PCR reads with MiXCR, giving one entry per CDR3 protein. The sample lists under 25,000 distinct CDR3 sequences; roughly 58% were seen once. The sample taken for sequencing was breast tumor tissue. The receptors derive from a female donor with breast cancer. Some clones in this sample may be carry-over from other donors' samples.

The V and J genes are TRBV7-1 and TRBJ1-4, with D perhaps matching TRBD1 (6 bases). TRBV7-1 is flagged as an ORF with uncertain function. CDR3 length equals 17 residues. V lost 6 bases, J lost 8 bases, and 25 bases lay in between. Here the CDR3 DNA reads TGTGCCAGCAGTACAAGACTGAGGACAGCAAGAGGAGAAAAACTGTTTTTT. It translates to CASSTRLRTARGEKLFF.

This clonotype showed up many times. The V and J genes are TRBV5-1 and TRBJ2-5, with 8 nucleotides matching TRBD2. With 6 bases clipped from V and 2 bases from J, the junction kept 9 bases outside the gene matches. The CDR3 loop spans 15 amino acids. The germline CDR1 and CDR2 sequences are SGHRS and YFSETQ. CDR3 DNA sequence: TGCGCCAGCACCCCGACTAGCGCAATGCAAGAGACCCAGTACTTC. Residues: CASTPTSAMQETQYF.

V usage is TRBV19 and J usage is TRBJ2-1; D might be TRBD2 (5 bases). CDR3 length: 15 amino acids. Germline V gene lookup returns CDR1 LNHDA and CDR2 SQIVND (reference sequence). Trimming cost V 7 bases and J 0 bases, with 13 bases left between them. The CDR3 spells CASTGWESSYNEQFF. The CDR3 bases are TGTGCCAGTACGGGGTGGGAAAGCTCCTACAATGAGCAGTTCTTC. Drawing the rest from reference TRBV19 and TRBJ2-1, the complete variable domain is DGGITQSPKYLFRKEGQNVTLSCEQNLNHDAMYWYRQDPGQGLRLIYYSQIVNDFQKGDIAEGYSVSREKKESFPLTVTSAQKNPTAFYLCASTGWESSYNEQFFGPGTRLTVL.

In regard to this clonotype: This CDR3 fails to terminate in the conserved phenylalanine or tryptophan, so it likely reflects a read error. The genes are TRBV5-5 and TRBJ1-5; the D gene is possibly TRBD1 (5 bases). CDR1 and CDR2 (germline): SGHKS, YYEKEE (reference sequence). The CDR3 runs to 15 residues. CDR3 sequence reads: CASSLGSTGNRPQHS. The DNA for the CDR3 is TGTGCCAGCAGCTTGGGGAGTACAGGCAATCGGCCCCAGCATTCT.

The V gene is TRBV2, the J gene TRBJ2-3, with D unclear. The V gene's germline CDR1 is SNHLY and CDR2 FYNNEI. V dropped 6 bases and J dropped 3 bases, with 10 bases sitting between them. The CDR3 spans 13 residues. The CDR3 here is CASSQLGTDTQYF. The CDR3 nucleotides read TGTGCCAGCAGCCAGCTAGGGACAGATACGCAGTATTTT.

V is TRBV5-5 and J is TRBJ2-7; 8 nucleotides agree with TRBD1. The CDR3 contains 13 residues. V lost 5 bases, J lost 5 bases, and 6 bases stayed unmatched. Germline V gene data show CDR1 as SGHKS and CDR2 as YYEKEE (reference sequence). The CDR3 region is CASRETGDHEQYF. The CDR3 nucleotides read TGTGCCAGCAGAGAGACAGGGGACCACGAGCAGTACTTC.

This clonotype was seen repeatedly, ten times or more. This chain uses TRBV29-1 with TRBJ2-5, with 9 bases lining up with TRBD2. Germline CDR1 and CDR2: SQVTM and ANQGSEA. The CDR3 has 15 amino acids. V shed 3 bases and J 2 bases; nucleotides not matched to a gene: 7. This CDR3 is CSVDGSGGRQETQYF. Written as DNA, the CDR3 is TGCAGCGTTGACGGGAGCGGGGGGCGGCAAGAGACCCAGTACTTC.

Concerning this clonotype: The junction does not match germline at one end; this may be a read error. V usage is TRBV6-5 and J usage is TRBJ2-3; maybe TRBD1 (6 bases). Germline lookup yields CDR1 MNHEY and CDR2 SVGAGI. The CDR3 is 14 residues long. The CDR3 loop reads CAISGQGPGDTQYF. The DNA of the CDR3 is TGTGCCATCAGTGGTCAGGGGCCAGGGGATACGCAGTATTTT.

This clonotype showed up just once. The chain uses TRBV5-1 and TRBJ2-1; 11 nucleotides line up with TRBD2. The CDR3 is made up of 14 amino acids. The germline V gene has CDR1 SGHRS and CDR2 YFSETQ. V gave up 0 bases and J gave up 8 bases; unmatched junction bases: 1. The CDR3 here is CASSLVLAGDEQFF. The CDR3, as DNA: TGCGCCAGCAGCTTGGTACTAGCGGGAGATGAGCAGTTCTTC. The full variable domain, completed using reference TRBV5-1 and TRBJ2-1, is KAGVTQTPRYLIKTRGQQVTLSCSPISGHRSVSWYQQTPGQGLQFLFEYFSETQRNKGNFPGRFSGRQFSNSRSEMNVSTLELGDSALYLCASSLVLAGDEQFFGPGTRLTVL.

V is TRBV19 and J is TRBJ2-3, with D possibly matching TRBD1 (5 bases). V was pared by 5 bases and J by 1 base, with 10 bases between. Looked up from germline, CDR1 is LNHDA and CDR2 is SQIVND (reference sequence). CDR3 length: 14 amino acids. This CDR3 is CASSSGFGTDTQYF. CDR3 DNA sequence: TGTGCCAGTAGTTCAGGGTTTGGCACAGATACGCAGTATTTT. Full variable domain (missing parts from reference TRBV19 and TRBJ2-3): DGGITQSPKYLFRKEGQNVTLSCEQNLNHDAMYWYRQDPGQGLRLIYYSQIVNDFQKGDIAEGYSVSREKKESFPLTVTSAQKNPTAFYLCASSSGFGTDTQYFGPGTRLTVL.

This chain links TRBV7-4 with TRBJ2-1, with 8 bases that match TRBD1. The DNA end is a closer match to TRBJ2-7, so the J assignment may be wrong. The CDR3 spans 15 residues. Germline V CDR1 and CDR2: SGHVT, SQSDAQ. Written as DNA, the CDR3 is TGTGCCAGCAGCGCCCGGGACAGGAGCTCCTACGAGCAGTACTTC. Protein: CASSARDRSSYEQYF.

Concerning this clonotype itself: The limits of the CDR3 on the DNA are not certain, so only TCRdb's listed CDR3 is given. V is TRBV7-3 and J is TRBJ2-7; the tabulated D call, TRBD1, remains unverified against the DNA. The germline V gene encodes CDR1 SGHTA and CDR2 FQGTGA. The CDR3 region is 20 residues in length, termini included. Here the CDR3 reads CASSFYICSAAGTGPYEQYF.

This clonotype was found once. This sequence joins TRBV19 and TRBJ1-3, with D unresolved. The CDR3 runs to 13 residues. V was shortened by 5 bases and J by 3 bases, with 8 bases between the two germline ends. Germline CDR1 is LNHDA and CDR2 is SQIVND (reference sequence). The CDR3: CASSAGSGNTIYF. The CDR3 bases are TGTGCCAGTAGTGCGGGGAGTGGAAACACCATATATTTT.

The CDR3 DNA follows: TGCGCCAGCAGCCCGACAGGGACTACCAACTACAATGAGCAGTTCTTC. This translates into CASSPTGTTNYNEQFF. The rearrangement links TRBV5-1 to TRBJ2-1, with D tentatively TRBD1 or TRBD2 (7 bases each). Germline CDR1 is SGHRS and CDR2 is YFSETQ. This CDR3 is 16 amino acids long. Between the trimmed V and J ends, which lost 4 bases and 3 bases, there was a span of 17 bases.

This clonotype was seen repeatedly, ten times or more. V is TRBV9 and J is TRBJ2-3; D may be TRBD2 (7 bases). Germline-derived CDR1 and CDR2 are SGDLS and YYNGEE. V lost 0 bases, J lost 0 bases, and 14 bases lay in between. The CDR3 spans 17 residues. CDR3 nucleotides: TGTGCCAGCAGCGTAGCGGGGGGCCTATCTAGCACAGATACGCAGTATTTT. It is translated as CASSVAGGLSSTDTQYF.

The genes are TRBV20-1 and TRBJ2-3; the D gene could be TRBD1 or TRBD2 (5 bases each). Deletions cut 0 bases from V and 6 bases from J, with 7 bases between. The germline V gene encodes CDR1 DFQATT and CDR2 SNEGSKA (reference sequence). This CDR3 spans 12 amino acids. Here the CDR3 reads CSARDGADTQYF. CDR3 sequence (DNA): TGCAGTGCTAGAGACGGGGCGGATACGCAGTATTTT.

This clonotype was seen ten or more times. The V and J genes are TRBV20-1 and TRBJ1-5, with 9 bases identical to TRBD1. CDR1 is DFQATT, CDR2 SNEGSKA, per germline (reference sequence). The CDR3 consists of 15 residues. With V trimmed by 4 bases and J by 6 bases, 10 bases remained unmatched. The CDR3 bases are TGCAGTGCTACTATGACAGGGGGACTCACTCAGCCCCAGCATTTT. Translated: CSATMTGGLTQPQHF.

This clonotype occurred a few times. The chain joins TRBV11-2 to TRBJ2-5, with D unclear. V was shortened by 1 base and J by 1 base, with 10 bases between the two germline ends. This CDR3 has 15 amino acids. Germline loops: CDR1 SGHAT, CDR2 FQNNGV. The CDR3 region has the DNA TGTGCCAGCAGCTTAGTGGCGTCCCCCCAAGAGACCCAGTACTTC. It translates to CASSLVASPQETQYF. Using reference TRBV11-2 and TRBJ2-5 for the parts outside the CDR3, the full variable domain is EAGVAQSPRYKIIEKRQSVAFWCNPISGHATLYWYQQILGQGPKLLIQFQNNGVVDDSQLPKDRFSAERLKGVDSTLKIQPAKLEDSAVYLCASSLVASPQETQYFGPGTRLLVL.

Concerning this clonotype itself: A much bigger clone sits one base away, suggesting this may be a read error. CDR3 loop: CASRPGGADTQYF. The CDR3, as DNA: TGTGCCAGCAGGCCAGGGGGCGCAGATACGCAGTATTTT. The chain is built from TRBV6-1 and TRBJ2-3; 8 nucleotides agree with TRBD1. V dropped 6 bases and J dropped 4; count of bases not matched to a gene: 3. Looked up from germline, CDR1 is MNHNS and CDR2 is SASEGT. The CDR3 contains 13 residues.

This chain links TRBV5-5 with TRBJ2-5; possibly TRBD1 for D (6 bases). The CDR3 length is 13 residues. V lost 4 bases and J 4 bases, leaving 11 bases between the germline ends. Germline assignment: CDR1 SGHKS and CDR2 YYEKEE (reference sequence). In DNA form, the CDR3 reads TGTGCCAGCAGCAACAGGGTAGGAGAGACCCAGTACTTC. Residues: CASSNRVGETQYF.

This clonotype has a count of ten or more. The chain links TRBV11-2 to TRBJ2-1; weak D call: TRBD1 (6 bases). The CDR3 covers 15 residues. The germline V gene encodes CDR1 SGHAT and CDR2 FQNNGV. Between the trimmed V and J ends, which lost 6 bases and 9 bases, there was a span of 21 bases. CDR3 in DNA: TGTGCCAGCAGTCCCTCGACAGGCTTGAAGGTTGAGCAGTTCTTC. Translated, it gives CASSPSTGLKVEQFF.

At least ten counts were recorded for this clonotype. Just one base apart from a much larger clone, this may be a read error. The J gene is TRBJ2-7, the V gene TRBV6-2 or TRBV6-3; 10 bases line up with TRBD2. The CDR3 runs 15 residues. Trimming took 8 bases from V and 3 from J; bases not matched to a gene: 10. Germline V lookup: CDR1 MNHEY, CDR2 SVGEGT. The CDR3 sequence is CASQRIGLADYEQYF. The CDR3 DNA is TGTGCCAGCCAGCGGATAGGACTAGCGGACTACGAGCAGTACTTC.

A word on this clonotype: The junction differs from germline at one of its ends, possibly a read error. J is TRBJ2-3 and V is TRBV4-2; 13 positions match TRBD2. The CDR3 loop spans 16 amino acids. Germline-derived CDR1 and CDR2 are LGHNA and YNFKEQ. CDR3 in amino acids: CASSRDGTSGADTQYF. The CDR3 region has the DNA TGTGCCAGCAGCCGAGACGGGACTAGCGGGGCAGATACACAGTATTTT.

The sample holds many counts of this clonotype. The chain recombines TRBV19 with TRBJ1-2, with D uncertain. V lost 5 bases, J lost 2 bases, and 18 bases lay in between. The V gene's germline CDR1 is LNHDA and CDR2 SQIVND (reference sequence). The CDR3 is 16 residues long. CDR3 protein: CASSYSPDLRNYGYTF. CDR3 DNA: TGTGCCAGTAGTTATAGCCCAGACCTTCGAAACTATGGCTACACCTTC.

V gene TRBV7-6 combines with J gene TRBJ2-5, with D tentatively TRBD1 (5 bases). The CDR3 extends over 13 amino acids. Between the trimmed V and J ends, which lost 2 bases and 2 bases, there was a span of 6 bases. CDR1 and CDR2 (germline): SGHVS, FNYEAQ. The CDR3 bases are TGTGCCAGCAGCTTATACAGGCAAGAGACCCAGTACTTC. It is translated as CASSLYRQETQYF.

This clonotype was detected ten times or more. The chain links TRBV6-2 or TRBV6-3 to TRBJ2-5; 7 positions agree with TRBD1. V trimming: 5 bases; J trimming: 1 base; junction bases outside the gene matches: 10. The CDR3 has 16 amino acids. CDR1 and CDR2 from the germline V gene are MNHEY and SVGEGT. The CDR3 loop is CASSPGPGQAQETQYF. The CDR3 DNA is TGTGCCAGCAGTCCAGGTCCCGGACAGGCCCAAGAGACCCAGTACTTC.